This T cell receptor (beta chain) was recovered during a study of cytomegalovirus exposure and HLA in healthy donors. The study's findings and limits: Available immune exposure information was restricted to CMV serostatus only.

In the case of this clone: Its specificity is unknown.

In the PCR, 60 Vbeta and 13 Jbeta primers were used. The assay was immunoSEQ multiplex PCR, and TCRdb's table has in-frame clones only and misses some. The repertoire holds some 210,000 clones, with about 85% as singletons. This clonotype was sampled from a woman aged 45-60 years in good health and CMV-seropositive. The sequencing sample was made of PBMCs.

CDR3 coding DNA: TGCGCCAGCAGCCAGAGACTAGCGGCTAGCACAGATACGCAGTATTTT. Its protein product is CASSQRLAASTDTQYF. The rearrangement links TRBV4-1 to TRBJ2-3; 9 bases are shared with TRBD2. This CDR3 has 16 amino acids. Germline V gene data show CDR1 as MGHRA and CDR2 as YSYEKL. The V and J ends lost 3 bases and 0 bases, in that order; junction bases with no gene match: 4.